The source of this T cell receptor (beta chain) is a study of shared clonotypes between healthy human individuals. Trimming took off 6 bases at V and 2 bases at J, with 11 bases between the two ends. The CDR3 spans 13 residues. CDR1 is SEHNR and CDR2 is FQNEAQ in the germline V gene (reference sequence). TCRdb keeps only in-frame clones here, not all; method: immunoSEQ multiplex PCR. This table has 760,000 or so clones, 96% appearing once. Terminally differentiated effector memory CD45RA+ cells were excluded from the naive CD8 cells, which were CD45RO-negative and positively selected for CCR7. Study-level findings and limits: Across subsets, estimated richness was generally greater for naive than for memory populations.

About this clone: No antigen is known for it.

The chain combines TRBV7-9 with TRBJ2-7; D is possibly TRBD2 (6 bases). The sequenced sample was naive CD8+ T cells sorted from blood. The TCR comes from a young man in good health. The CDR3 nucleotides read TGTGCCAGCAGGCGGGACCTACCCTACGAGCAGTACTTC. Amino acids: CASRRDLPYEQYF.